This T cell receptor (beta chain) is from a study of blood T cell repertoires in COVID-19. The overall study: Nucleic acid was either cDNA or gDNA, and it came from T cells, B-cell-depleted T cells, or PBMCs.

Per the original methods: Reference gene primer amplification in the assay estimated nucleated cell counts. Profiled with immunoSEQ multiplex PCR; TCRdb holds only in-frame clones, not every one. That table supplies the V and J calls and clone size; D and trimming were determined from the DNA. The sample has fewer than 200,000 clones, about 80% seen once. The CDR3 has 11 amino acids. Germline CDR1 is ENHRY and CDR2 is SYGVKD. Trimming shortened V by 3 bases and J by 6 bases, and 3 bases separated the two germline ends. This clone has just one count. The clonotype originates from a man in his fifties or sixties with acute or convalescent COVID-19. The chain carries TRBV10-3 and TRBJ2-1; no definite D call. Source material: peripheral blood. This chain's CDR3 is CAISDLNEQFF. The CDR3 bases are TGTGCCATCAGTGACCTCAATGAGCAGTTCTTC.